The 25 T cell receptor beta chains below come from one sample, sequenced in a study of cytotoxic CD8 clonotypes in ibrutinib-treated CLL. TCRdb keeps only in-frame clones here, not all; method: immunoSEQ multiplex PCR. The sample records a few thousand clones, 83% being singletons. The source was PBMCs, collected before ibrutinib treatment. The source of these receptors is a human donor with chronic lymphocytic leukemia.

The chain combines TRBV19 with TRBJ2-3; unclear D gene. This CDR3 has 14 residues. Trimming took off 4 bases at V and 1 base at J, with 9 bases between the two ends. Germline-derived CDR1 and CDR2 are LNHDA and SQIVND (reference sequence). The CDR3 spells CASSSPSRTDTQYF. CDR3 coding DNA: TGTGCCAGTAGTAGCCCCTCCCGCACAGATACGCAGTATTTT. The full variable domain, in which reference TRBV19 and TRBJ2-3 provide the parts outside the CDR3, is DGGITQSPKYLFRKEGQNVTLSCEQNLNHDAMYWYRQDPGQGLRLIYYSQIVNDFQKGDIAEGYSVSREKKESFPLTVTSAQKNPTAFYLCASSSPSRTDTQYFGPGTRLTVL.

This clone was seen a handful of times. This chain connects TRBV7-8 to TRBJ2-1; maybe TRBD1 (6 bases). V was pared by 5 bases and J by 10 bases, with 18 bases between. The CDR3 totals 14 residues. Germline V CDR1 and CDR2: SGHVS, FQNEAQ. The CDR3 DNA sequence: TGTGCCAGCAGCCGGACCACAGGGTGGATCGAGCAGTTCTTC. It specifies CASSRTTGWIEQFF.

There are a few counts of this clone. The CDR3 bases are TGCAGCGTTGTTAGGGGGAATGAGCAGTTCTTC. Amino acid sequence: CSVVRGNEQFF. The chain recombines TRBV29-1 with TRBJ2-1; possibly TRBD1 for D (6 bases). The ends were cut back, 4 bases at V and 7 bases at J, with 8 bases in the middle. The CDR3 loop spans 11 amino acids. The germline CDR1 and CDR2 sequences are SQVTM and ANQGSEA.

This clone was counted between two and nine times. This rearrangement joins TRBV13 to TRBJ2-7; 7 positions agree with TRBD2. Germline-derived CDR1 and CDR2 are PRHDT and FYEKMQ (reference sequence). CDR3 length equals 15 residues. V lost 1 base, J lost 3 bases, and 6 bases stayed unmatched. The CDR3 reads CASSLEGGSVYEQYF. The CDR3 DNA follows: TGTGCCAGCAGCTTAGAGGGCGGGAGTGTCTACGAGCAGTACTTC.

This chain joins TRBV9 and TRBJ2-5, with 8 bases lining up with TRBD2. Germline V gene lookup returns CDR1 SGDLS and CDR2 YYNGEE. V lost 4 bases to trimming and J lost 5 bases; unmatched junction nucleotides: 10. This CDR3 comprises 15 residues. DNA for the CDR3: TGTGCCAGCAGCCCAGGCGGGGGGCCGTGGGAGACCCAGTACTTC. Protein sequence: CASSPGGGPWETQYF. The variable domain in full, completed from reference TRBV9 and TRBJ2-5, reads DSGVTQTPKHLITATGQRVTLRCSPRSGDLSVYWYQQSLDQGLQFLIQYYNGEERAKGNILERFSAQQFPDLHSELNLSSLELGDSALYFCASSPGGGPWETQYFGPGTRLLVL.

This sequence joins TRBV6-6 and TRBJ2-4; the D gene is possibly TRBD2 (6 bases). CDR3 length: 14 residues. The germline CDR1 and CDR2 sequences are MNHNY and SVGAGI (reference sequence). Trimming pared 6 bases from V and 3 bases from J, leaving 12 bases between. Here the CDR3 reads CASRPPGDKNIQYF. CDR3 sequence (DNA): TGTGCCAGCAGACCCCCGGGAGACAAAAACATTCAGTACTTC.

In nucleotides, the CDR3 is TGTGCCAGCAGCTTAGGAGTAGCGGGAGCGGGTATATATGAGCAGTTCTTC. Translation gives CASSLGVAGAGIYEQFF. This rearrangement joins TRBV11-2 to TRBJ2-1, with TRBD2 matching 9 bases. The V gene end was trimmed by 1 base and the J gene end by 8 bases; junction bases not matched to a gene: 12. Germline assignment: CDR1 SGHAT and CDR2 FQNNGV. This CDR3 is built from 17 residues.

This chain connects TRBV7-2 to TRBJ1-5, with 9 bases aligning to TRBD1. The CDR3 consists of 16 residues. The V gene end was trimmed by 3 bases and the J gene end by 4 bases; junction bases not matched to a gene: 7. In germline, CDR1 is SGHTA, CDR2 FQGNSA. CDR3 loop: CASSFMGQGWNQPQHF. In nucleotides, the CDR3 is TGTGCCAGCAGCTTCATGGGACAGGGATGGAATCAGCCCCAGCATTTT.

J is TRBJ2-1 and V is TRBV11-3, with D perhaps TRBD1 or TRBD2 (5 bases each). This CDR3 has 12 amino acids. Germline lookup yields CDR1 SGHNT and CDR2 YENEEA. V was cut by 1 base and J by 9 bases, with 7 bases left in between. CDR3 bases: TGTGCCAGCAGCTTAGGGGGGATTGAGCAGTTCTTC. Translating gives CASSLGGIEQFF.

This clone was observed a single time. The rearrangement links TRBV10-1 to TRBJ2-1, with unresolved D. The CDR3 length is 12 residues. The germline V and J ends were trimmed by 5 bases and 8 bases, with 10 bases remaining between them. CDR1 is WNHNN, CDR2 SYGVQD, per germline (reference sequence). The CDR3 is CASSLVFHEQFF. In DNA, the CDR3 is TGCGCCAGCAGTTTAGTTTTTCATGAGCAGTTCTTC.

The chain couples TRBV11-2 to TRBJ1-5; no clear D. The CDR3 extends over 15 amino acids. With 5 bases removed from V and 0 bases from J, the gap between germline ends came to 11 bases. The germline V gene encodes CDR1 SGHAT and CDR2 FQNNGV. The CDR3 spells CASSAGPYSNQPQHF. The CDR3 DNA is TGTGCCAGCAGCGCGGGCCCTTATAGCAATCAGCCCCAGCATTTT.

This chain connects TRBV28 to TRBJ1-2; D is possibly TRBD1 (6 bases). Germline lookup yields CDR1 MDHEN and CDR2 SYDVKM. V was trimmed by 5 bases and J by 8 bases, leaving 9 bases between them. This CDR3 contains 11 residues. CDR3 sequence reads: CASSTRGGYTF. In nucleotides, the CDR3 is TGTGCCAGCAGTACCAGGGGCGGCTACACCTTC.

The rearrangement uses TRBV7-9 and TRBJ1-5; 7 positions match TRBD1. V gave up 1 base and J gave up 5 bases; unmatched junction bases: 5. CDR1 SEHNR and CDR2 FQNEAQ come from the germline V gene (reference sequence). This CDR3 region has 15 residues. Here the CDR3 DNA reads TGTGCCAGCAGCTTAGGAACAGGGGTCGATCAGCCCCAGCATTTT. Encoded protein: CASSLGTGVDQPQHF. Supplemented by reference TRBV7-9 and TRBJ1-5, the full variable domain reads DTGVSQNPRHKITKRGQNVTFRCDPISEHNRLYWYRQTLGQGPEFLTYFQNEAQLEKSRLLSDRFSAERPKGSFSTLEIQRTEQGDSAMYLCASSLGTGVDQPQHFGDGTRLSIL.

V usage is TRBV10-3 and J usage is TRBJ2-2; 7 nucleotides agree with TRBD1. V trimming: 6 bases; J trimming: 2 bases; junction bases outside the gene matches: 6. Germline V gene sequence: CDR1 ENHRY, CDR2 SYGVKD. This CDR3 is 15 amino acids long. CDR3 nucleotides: TGTGCCATCAGGGTGGGACAGAGTAACACCGGGGAGCTGTTTTTT. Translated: CAIRVGQSNTGELFF.

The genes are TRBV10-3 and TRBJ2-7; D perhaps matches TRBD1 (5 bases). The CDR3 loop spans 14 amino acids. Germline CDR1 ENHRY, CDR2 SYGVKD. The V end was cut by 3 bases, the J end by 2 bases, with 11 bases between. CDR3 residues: CAISDAGAAYEQYF. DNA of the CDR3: TGTGCCATCAGTGATGCTGGGGCGGCCTACGAGCAGTACTTC.

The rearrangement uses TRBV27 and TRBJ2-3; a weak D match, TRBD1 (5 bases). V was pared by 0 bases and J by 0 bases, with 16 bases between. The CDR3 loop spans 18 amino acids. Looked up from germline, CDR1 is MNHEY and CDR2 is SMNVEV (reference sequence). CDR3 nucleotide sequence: TGTGCCAGCAGTTTATCCCCAGCTTGGGGCTATAGCACAGATACGCAGTATTTT. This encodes CASSLSPAWGYSTDTQYF.

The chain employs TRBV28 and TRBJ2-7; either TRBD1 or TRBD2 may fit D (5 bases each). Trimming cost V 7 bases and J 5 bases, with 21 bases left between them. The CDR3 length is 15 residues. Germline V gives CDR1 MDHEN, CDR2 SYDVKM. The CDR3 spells CASISSGTTLDEQYF. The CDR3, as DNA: TGTGCCAGCATCTCATCCGGGACCACTTTGGACGAGCAGTACTTC.

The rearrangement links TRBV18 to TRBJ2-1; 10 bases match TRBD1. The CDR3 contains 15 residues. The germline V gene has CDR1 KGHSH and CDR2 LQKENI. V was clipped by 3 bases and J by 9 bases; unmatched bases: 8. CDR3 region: CASSPGTGEVGEQFF. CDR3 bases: TGTGCCAGCTCACCGGGGACAGGGGAAGTCGGTGAGCAGTTCTTC.

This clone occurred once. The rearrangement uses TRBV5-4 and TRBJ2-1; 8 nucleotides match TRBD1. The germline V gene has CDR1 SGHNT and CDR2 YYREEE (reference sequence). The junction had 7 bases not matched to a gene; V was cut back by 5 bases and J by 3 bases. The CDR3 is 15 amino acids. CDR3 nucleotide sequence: TGTGCCAGCAGTTCAGACAGGGGAATCTACAATGAGCAGTTCTTC. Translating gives CASSSDRGIYNEQFF.

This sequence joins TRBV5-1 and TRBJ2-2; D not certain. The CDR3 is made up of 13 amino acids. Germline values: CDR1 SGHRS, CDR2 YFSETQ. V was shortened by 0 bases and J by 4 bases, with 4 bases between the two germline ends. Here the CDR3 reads CASSLGSTGELFF. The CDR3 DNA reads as TGCGCCAGCAGCTTGGGCTCCACCGGGGAGCTGTTTTTT.

For the CDR3, the DNA is TGTGCCAGTAGTATAGCCCACCGGGGACAGCCTACGGAGCAGTACTTC. Translation: CASSIAHRGQPTEQYF. The chain recombines TRBV19 with TRBJ2-7; 7 bases align to TRBD1. The CDR3 is 16 residues long. Trimming cost V 1 base and J 7 bases; bases outside gene matches: 13. Germline CDR1 reads LNHDA; CDR2 reads SQIVND (reference sequence).

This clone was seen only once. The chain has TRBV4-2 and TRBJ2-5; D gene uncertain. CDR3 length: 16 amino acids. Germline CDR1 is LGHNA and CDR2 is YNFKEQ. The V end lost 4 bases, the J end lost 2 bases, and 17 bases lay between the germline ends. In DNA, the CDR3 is TGTGCCAGCAGCCGGAATGTGGGCCGCGATCAAGAGACCCAGTACTTC. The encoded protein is CASSRNVGRDQETQYF.

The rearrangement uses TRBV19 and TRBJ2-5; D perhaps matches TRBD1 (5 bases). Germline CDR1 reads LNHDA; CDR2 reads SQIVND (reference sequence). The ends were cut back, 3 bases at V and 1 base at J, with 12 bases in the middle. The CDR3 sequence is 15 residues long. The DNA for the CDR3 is TGTGCCAGTAGTATGGGGCAGGGCACCCAAGAGACCCAGTACTTC. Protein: CASSMGQGTQETQYF.

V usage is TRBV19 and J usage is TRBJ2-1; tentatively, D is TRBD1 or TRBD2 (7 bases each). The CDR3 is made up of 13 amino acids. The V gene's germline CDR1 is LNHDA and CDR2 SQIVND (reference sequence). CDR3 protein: CAAGRGLYNEQFF. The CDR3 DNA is TGTGCTGCTGGGAGGGGGCTCTACAATGAGCAGTTCTTC.

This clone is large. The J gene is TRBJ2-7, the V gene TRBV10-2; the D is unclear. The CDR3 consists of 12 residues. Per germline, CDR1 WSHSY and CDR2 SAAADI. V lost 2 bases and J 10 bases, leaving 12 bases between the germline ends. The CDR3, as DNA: TGCGCCAGCAGTGAGACAGCGATTTTACAGTACTTC. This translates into CASSETAILQYF.